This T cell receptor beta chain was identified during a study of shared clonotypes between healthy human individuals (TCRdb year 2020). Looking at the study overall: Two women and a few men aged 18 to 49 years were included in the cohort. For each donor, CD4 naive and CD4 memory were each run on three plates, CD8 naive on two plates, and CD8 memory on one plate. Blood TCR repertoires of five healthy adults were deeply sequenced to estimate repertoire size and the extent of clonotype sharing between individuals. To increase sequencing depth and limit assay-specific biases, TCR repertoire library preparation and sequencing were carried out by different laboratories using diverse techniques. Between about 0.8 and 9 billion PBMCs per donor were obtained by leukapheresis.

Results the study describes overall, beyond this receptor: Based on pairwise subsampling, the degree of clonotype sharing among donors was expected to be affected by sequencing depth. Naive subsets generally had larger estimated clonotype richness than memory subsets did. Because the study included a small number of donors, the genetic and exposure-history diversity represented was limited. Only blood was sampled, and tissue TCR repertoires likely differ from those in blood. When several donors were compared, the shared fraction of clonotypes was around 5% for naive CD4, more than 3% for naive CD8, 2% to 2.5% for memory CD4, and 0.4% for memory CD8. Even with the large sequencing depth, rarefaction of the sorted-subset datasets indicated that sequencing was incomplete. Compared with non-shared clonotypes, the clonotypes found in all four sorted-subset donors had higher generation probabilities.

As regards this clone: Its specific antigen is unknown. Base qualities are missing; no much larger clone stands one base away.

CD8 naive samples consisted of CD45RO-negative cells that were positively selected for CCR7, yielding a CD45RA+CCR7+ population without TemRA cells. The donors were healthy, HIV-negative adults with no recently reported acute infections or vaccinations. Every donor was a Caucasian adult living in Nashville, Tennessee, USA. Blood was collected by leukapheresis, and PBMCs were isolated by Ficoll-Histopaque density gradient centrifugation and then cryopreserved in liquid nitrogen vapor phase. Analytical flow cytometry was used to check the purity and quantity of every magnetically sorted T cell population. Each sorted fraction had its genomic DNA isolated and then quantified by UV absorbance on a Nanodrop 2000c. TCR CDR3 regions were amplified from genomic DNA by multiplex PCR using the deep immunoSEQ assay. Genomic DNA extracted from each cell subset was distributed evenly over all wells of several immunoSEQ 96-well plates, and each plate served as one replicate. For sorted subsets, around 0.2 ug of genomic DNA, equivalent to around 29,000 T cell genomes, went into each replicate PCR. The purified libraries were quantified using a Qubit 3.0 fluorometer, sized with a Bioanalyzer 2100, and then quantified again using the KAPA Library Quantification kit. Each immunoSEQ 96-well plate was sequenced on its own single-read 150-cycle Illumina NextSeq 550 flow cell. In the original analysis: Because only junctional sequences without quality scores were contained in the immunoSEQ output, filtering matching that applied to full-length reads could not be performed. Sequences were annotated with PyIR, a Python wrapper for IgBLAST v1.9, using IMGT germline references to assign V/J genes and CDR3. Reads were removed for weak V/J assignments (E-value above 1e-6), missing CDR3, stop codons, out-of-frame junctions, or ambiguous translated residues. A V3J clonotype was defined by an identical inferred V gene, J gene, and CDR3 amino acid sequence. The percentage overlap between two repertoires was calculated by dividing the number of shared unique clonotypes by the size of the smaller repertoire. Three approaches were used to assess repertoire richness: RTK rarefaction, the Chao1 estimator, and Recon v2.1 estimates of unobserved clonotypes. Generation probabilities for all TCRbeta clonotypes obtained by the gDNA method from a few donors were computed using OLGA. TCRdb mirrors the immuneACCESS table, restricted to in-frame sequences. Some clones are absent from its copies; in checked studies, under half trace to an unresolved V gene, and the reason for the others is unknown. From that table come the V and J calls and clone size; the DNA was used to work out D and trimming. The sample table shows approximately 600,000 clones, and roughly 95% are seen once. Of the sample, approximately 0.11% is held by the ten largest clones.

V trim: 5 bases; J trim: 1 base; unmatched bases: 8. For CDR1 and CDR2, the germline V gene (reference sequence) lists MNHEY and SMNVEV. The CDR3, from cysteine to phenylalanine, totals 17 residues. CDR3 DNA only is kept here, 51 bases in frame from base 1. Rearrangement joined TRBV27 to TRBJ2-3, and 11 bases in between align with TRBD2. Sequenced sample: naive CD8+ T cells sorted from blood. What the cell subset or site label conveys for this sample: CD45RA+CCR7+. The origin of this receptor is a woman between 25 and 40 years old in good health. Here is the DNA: TGTGCCAGCAGTATCCTCCTAGCGGGAGGAGGCACAGATACGCAGTATTTT. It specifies CASSILLAGGGTDTQYF.